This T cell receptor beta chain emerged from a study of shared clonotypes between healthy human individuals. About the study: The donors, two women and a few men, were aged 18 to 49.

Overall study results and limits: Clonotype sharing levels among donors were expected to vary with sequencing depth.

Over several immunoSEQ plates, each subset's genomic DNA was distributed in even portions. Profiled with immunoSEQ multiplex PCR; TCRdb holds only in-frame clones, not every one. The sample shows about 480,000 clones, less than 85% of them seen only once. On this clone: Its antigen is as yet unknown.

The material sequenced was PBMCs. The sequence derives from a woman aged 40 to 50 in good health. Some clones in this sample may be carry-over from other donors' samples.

This chain's CDR3 is CASSGSRAIGELFF. The CDR3 nucleotides read TGTGCCAGCAGCGGTAGCAGGGCGATCGGGGAGCTGTTTTTT. The chain carries TRBV27 and TRBJ2-2, with TRBD1 as a possible D gene (5 bases). Germline CDR1 reads MNHEY; CDR2 reads SMNVEV (reference sequence). With 6 bases removed from V and 7 bases from J, the gap between germline ends came to 15 bases. CDR3 length equals 14 residues.